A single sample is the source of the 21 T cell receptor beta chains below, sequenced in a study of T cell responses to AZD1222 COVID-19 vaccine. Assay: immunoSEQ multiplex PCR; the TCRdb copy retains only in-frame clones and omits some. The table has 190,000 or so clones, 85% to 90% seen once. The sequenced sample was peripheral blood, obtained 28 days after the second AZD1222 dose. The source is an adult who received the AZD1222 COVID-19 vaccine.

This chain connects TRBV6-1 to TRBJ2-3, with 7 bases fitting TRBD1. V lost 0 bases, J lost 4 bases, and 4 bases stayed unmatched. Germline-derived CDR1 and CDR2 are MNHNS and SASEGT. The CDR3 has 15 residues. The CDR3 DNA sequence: TGTGCCAGCAGTGAAGCTCAGGGACAGTCAGATACGCAGTATTTT. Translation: CASSEAQGQSDTQYF.

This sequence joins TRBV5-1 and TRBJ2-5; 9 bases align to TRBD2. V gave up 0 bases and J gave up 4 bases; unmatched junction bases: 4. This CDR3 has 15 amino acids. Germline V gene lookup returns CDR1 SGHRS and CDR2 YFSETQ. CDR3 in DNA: TGCGCCAGCAGCTTGGAAAGCGGGAGGCCAGAGACCCAGTACTTC. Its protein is CASSLESGRPETQYF. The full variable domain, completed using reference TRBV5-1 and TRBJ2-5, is KAGVTQTPRYLIKTRGQQVTLSCSPISGHRSVSWYQQTPGQGLQFLFEYFSETQRNKGNFPGRFSGRQFSNSRSEMNVSTLELGDSALYLCASSLESGRPETQYFGPGTRLLVL.

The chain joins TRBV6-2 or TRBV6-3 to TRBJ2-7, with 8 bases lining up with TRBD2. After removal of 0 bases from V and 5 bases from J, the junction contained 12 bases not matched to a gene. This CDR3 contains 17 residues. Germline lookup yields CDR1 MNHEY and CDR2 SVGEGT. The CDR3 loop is CASSYSIREGRWDEQYF. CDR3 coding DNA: TGTGCCAGCAGTTACTCGATCCGGGAGGGCCGCTGGGACGAGCAGTACTTC.

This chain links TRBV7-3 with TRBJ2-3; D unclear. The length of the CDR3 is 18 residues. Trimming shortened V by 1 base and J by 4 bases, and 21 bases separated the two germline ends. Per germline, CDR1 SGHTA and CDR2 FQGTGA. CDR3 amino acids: CASSLRGRMGRRPDTQYF. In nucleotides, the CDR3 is TGTGCCAGCAGCTTAAGGGGTCGGATGGGCCGACGGCCAGATACGCAGTATTTT.

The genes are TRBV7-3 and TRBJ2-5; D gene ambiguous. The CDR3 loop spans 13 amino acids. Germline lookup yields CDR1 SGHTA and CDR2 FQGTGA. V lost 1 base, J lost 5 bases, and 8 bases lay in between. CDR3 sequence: CASSLNARETQYF. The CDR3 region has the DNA TGTGCCAGCAGCTTAAATGCCCGGGAGACCCAGTACTTC.

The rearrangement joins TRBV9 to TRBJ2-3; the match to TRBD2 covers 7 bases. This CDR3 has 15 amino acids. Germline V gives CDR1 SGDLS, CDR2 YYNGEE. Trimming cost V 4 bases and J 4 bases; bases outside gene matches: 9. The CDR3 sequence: CASSLKAGRSDTQYF. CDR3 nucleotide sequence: TGTGCCAGCAGCCTCAAAGCGGGGAGATCAGATACGCAGTATTTT.

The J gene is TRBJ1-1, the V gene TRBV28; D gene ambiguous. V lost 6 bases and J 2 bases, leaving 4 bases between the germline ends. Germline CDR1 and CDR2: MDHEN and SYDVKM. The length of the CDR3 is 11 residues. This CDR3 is CASSSNTEAFF. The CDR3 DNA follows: TGTGCCAGCAGCTCTAACACTGAAGCTTTCTTT.

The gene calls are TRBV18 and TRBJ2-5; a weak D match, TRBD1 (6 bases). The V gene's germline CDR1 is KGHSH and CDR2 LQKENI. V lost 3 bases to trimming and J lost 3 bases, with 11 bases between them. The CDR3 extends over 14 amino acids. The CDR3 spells CASSPGTTEETQYF. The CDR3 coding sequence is TGTGCCAGCTCACCCGGGACAACCGAAGAGACCCAGTACTTC.

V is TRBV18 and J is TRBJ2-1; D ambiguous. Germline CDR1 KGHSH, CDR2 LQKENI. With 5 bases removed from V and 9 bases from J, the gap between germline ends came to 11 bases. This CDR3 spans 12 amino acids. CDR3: CASSLVGIEQFF. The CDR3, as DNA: TGTGCCAGCTCATTAGTGGGGATTGAGCAGTTCTTC.

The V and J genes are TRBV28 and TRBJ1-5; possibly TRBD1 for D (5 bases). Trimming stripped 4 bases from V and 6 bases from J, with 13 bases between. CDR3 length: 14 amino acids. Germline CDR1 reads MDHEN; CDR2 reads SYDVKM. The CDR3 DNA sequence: TGTGCCAGCAGTTCCCGGGGGTTGGTTCAGCCCCAGCATTTT. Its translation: CASSSRGLVQPQHF.

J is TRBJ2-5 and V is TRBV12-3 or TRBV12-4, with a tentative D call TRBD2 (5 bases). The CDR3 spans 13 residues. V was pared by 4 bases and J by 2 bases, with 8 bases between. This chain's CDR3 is CASSWRRQETQYF. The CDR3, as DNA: TGTGCCAGCAGTTGGCGGAGGCAAGAGACCCAGTACTTC.

The CDR3 nucleotides are TGTGCCAGCAGCCGGGACAGGGAGGGTGAGCAGTTCTTC. It translates to CASSRDREGEQFF. This chain connects TRBV7-8 to TRBJ2-1, with 9 bases identical to TRBD1. Unmatched junction bases numbered 5, after V lost 5 bases and J lost 9 bases. The CDR3 is 13 residues long. Germline CDR1 SGHVS, CDR2 FQNEAQ. Combining the CDR3 with reference TRBV7-8 and TRBJ2-1 gives the whole variable domain GAGVSQSPRYKVAKRGQDVALRCDPISGHVSLFWYQQALGQGPEFLTYFQNEAQLDKSGLPSDRFFAERPEGSVSTLKIQRTQQEDSAVYLCASSRDREGEQFFGPGTRLTVL.

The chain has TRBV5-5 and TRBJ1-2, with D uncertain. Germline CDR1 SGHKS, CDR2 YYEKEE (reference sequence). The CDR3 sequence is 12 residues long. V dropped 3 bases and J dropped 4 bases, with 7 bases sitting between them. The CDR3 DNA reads TGTGCCAGCAGCTCGGACGTCTATGGCTACACCTTC. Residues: CASSSDVYGYTF.

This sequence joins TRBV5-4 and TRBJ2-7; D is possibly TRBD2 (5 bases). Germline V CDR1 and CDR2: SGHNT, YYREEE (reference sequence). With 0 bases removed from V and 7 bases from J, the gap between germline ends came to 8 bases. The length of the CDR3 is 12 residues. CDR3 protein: CASSLDSGEQYF. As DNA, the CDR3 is TGTGCCAGCAGCTTGGACTCGGGGGAGCAGTACTTC. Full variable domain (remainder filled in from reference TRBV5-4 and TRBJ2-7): ETGVTQSPTHLIKTRGQQVTLRCSSQSGHNTVSWYQQALGQGPQFIFQYYREEENGRGNFPPRFSGLQFPNYSSELNVNALELDDSALYLCASSLDSGEQYFGPGTRLTVT.

The CDR3 protein is CASSPRDRETTQYF. DNA of the CDR3: TGTGCCAGCAGCCCCCGGGACAGGGAGACGACCCAGTACTTC. The chain couples TRBV28 to TRBJ2-5; TRBD1 matches 9 bases. CDR3 length: 14 residues. CDR1 is MDHEN, CDR2 SYDVKM, per germline. Unmatched junction bases numbered 9, after V lost 6 bases and J lost 7 bases. The full variable domain, completed using reference TRBV28 and TRBJ2-5, is DVKVTQSSRYLVKRTGEKVFLECVQDMDHENMFWYRQDPGLGLRLIYFSYDVKMKEKGDIPEGYSVSREKKERFSLILESASTNQTSMYLCASSPRDRETTQYFGPGTRLLVL.

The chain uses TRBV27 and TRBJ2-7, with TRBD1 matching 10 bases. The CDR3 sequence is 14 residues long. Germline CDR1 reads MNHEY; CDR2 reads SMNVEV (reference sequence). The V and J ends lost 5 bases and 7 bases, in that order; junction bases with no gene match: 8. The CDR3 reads CASSPGQGGSEQYF. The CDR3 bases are TGTGCCAGCAGTCCCGGACAGGGGGGTTCGGAGCAGTACTTC.

CDR3 sequence reads: CASSPDRDQPQHF. In nucleotides, the CDR3 is TGTGCCAGCAGCCCCGACAGAGATCAGCCCCAGCATTTT. This chain connects TRBV7-3 to TRBJ1-5, with D maybe TRBD1 (5 bases). In germline, CDR1 is SGHTA, CDR2 FQGTGA. Trimming removed 5 bases from V and 5 bases from J, with 10 bases in between. The CDR3 totals 13 residues.

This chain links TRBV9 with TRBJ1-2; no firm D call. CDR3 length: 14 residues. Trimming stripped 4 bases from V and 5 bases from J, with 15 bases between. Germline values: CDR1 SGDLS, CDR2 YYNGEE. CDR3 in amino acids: CASSQAGVTYGYTF. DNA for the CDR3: TGTGCCAGCAGCCAGGCTGGGGTCACTTATGGCTACACCTTC.

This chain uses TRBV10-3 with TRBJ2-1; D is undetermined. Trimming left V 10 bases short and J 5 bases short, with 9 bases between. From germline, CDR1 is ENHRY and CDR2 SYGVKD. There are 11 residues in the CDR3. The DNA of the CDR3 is TGTGCCAACCCCCGGGACAATGAGCAGTTCTTC. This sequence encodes CANPRDNEQFF.

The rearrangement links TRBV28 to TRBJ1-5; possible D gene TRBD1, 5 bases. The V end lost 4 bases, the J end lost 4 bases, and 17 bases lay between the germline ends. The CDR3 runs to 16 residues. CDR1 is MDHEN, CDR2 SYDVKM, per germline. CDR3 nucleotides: TGTGCCAGCAGTTCCCCCCTGAGGGGCCCTAATCAGCCCCAGCATTTT. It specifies CASSSPLRGPNQPQHF.

CDR3 amino acids: CASSDLGEQYF. CDR3 nucleotide sequence: TGTGCCAGCAGTGATCTGGGCGAGCAGTACTTC. The rearrangement joins TRBV2 to TRBJ2-7, with D unresolved. Germline loops: CDR1 SNHLY, CDR2 FYNNEI. The CDR3 contains 11 residues. V was cut by 3 bases and J by 6 bases, with 6 bases left in between. Drawing the rest from reference TRBV2 and TRBJ2-7, the complete variable domain is EPEVTQTPSHQVTQMGQEVILRCVPISNHLYFYWYRQILGQKVEFLVSFYNNEISEKSEIFDDQFSVERPDGSNFTLKIRSTKLEDSAMYFCASSDLGEQYFGPGTRLTVT.